Listed below are T cell receptor beta chains from one sample, sequenced in a study of neurological immune-mediated disorders. MiXCR, run by TCRdb on the 5' RACE reads, gives a single entry per CDR3 protein. Altogether tens of thousands of distinct CDR3 sequences are present, 11% being singletons, with the ten largest covering roughly 3.9%. What was sequenced was CD4+ T cells from blood. The receptors stem from a woman aged 25 to 39 with HTLV-1-associated myelopathy (HAM/TSP). Each CDR3 is given with its conserved first and last residue. A D gene is named only where the DNA matches it firmly. Rows give clone size only sometimes, using once, few, many, or a class for an expanded clone.

d_gene,j_gene,len,v_gene,abundance,CDR3aa,CDR3nt
TRBD1,TRBJ1-2,13,TRBV20-1,many,CSAVTGVNYGYTF,TGCAGTGCTGTTACAGGGGTCAACTATGGCTACACCTTC
.,TRBJ2-2,15,TRBV5-1,many,CASSLAEAGTGELFF,TGCGCCAGCAGCTTGGCCGAGGCAGGCACCGGGGAGCTGTTTTTT
.,TRBJ2-2,15,TRBV20-1,.,CSAIEGLQNTGELFF,TGCAGTGCTATAGAGGGGCTACAGAACACCGGTGAGCTGTTTTTT
.,TRBJ2-2,12,TRBV29-1,many,CSTSWGTGELFF,TGCAGCACGAGCTGGGGGACCGGGGAGCTGTTTTTT
.,TRBJ1-1,15,TRBV7-9,many,CASSPTQGKNTEAFF,TGTGCCAGCAGCCCAACCCAGGGGAAGAACACTGAAGCTTTCTTT
.,TRBJ2-2,15,TRBV19,many,CASSITGLNTGELFF,TGTGCCAGTAGTATTACAGGGCTGAACACCGGGGAGCTGTTTTTT
.,TRBJ1-1,12,TRBV2,many,CAGYGRVTEAFF,TGTGCCGGTTACGGTAGGGTCACTGAAGCTTTCTTT
TRBD1,TRBJ1-1,12,TRBV3-1,many,CASRQGHTEAFF,TGTGCCAGCCGACAGGGCCACACTGAAGCTTTCTTT
.,TRBJ1-4,19,TRBV7-8,many,CASSPRGTLGVATNEKLFF,TGTGCCAGCAGCCCTCGGGGGACTCTGGGAGTTGCAACTAATGAAAAACTGTTTTTT
.,TRBJ1-1,15,TRBV6-5,many,CASSYQQGVNTEAFF,TGTGCCAGCAGTTACCAACAGGGAGTGAACACTGAAGCTTTCTTT
.,TRBJ2-2,14,TRBV3-1,once,CASSQKGGTVELFF,TGTGCCAGCAGCCAAAAAGGTGGCACCGTGGAGCTGTTTTTT
.,TRBJ1-2,11,TRBV6-7,many,CASSPQKGYTF,TGTGCCAGCAGTCCCCAAAAGGGGTACACCTTC
TRBD1,TRBJ1-2,17,TRBV5-6,many,CASSPSGQLNLNYGYTF,TGTGCCAGCAGCCCTTCGGGACAGCTAAACCTTAACTATGGCTACACCTTC
TRBD2,TRBJ2-3,13,TRBV20-1,many,CSARGPTSATQYF,TGCAGTGCTAGAGGGCCTACTAGCGCTACGCAGTATTTT
TRBD1,TRBJ1-1,17,TRBV20-1,many,CSARYPPGTGVGTEAFF,TGCAGTGCTAGGTACCCTCCCGGGACAGGGGTGGGCACTGAAGCTTTCTTT
.,TRBJ1-3,15,TRBV20-1,many,CSATRSSGSGNTIYF,TGCAGTGCTACCCGCTCCTCCGGGAGTGGAAACACCATATATTTT
.,TRBJ2-7,14,TRBV18,many,CASSPSRDNYEQYF,TGTGCCAGCTCACCGTCCCGGGACAACTACGAGCAGTACTTC
.,TRBJ1-2,11,TRBV29-1,.,CSVARDYGYTF,TGCAGCGTTGCTAGGGACTATGGCTACACCTTC
TRBD1,TRBJ1-3,14,TRBV10-3,many,CAIKGTGAGNTIYF,TGTGCCATCAAAGGGACAGGGGCTGGAAACACCATATATTTT
.,TRBJ2-3,13,TRBV5-6,many,CASMRVGTDTQYF,TGTGCCAGCATGCGGGTAGGCACAGATACGCAGTATTTT
.,TRBJ2-2,12,TRBV24-1,.,CAIRSLLGELFF,TGTGCCATCAGGTCCCTACTTGGGGAGCTGTTTTTT
.,TRBJ1-3,13,TRBV20-1,many,CSASRDSGNTIYF,TGCAGTGCTAGCAGGGACTCTGGAAACACCATATATTTT
TRBD1,TRBJ1-2,18,TRBV29-1,many,CSVDPGRRGQGFGYGYTF,TGCAGCGTTGATCCCGGCCGGCGGGGACAGGGGTTCGGCTATGGCTACACCTTC
.,TRBJ1-1,10,TRBV20-1,many,CSAIRVEAFF,TGCAGTGCGATCCGGGTTGAAGCTTTCTTT
TRBD1,TRBJ1-2,15,TRBV6-2/TRBV6-3,many,CASSYPMTGSYGYTF,TGTGCCAGCAGTTACCCCATGACAGGGAGCTATGGCTACACCTTC
TRBD2,TRBJ2-2,19,TRBV5-1,many,CASSLFFTSGGPVAGELFF,TGCGCCAGCAGCTTGTTCTTTACTAGCGGGGGCCCAGTCGCCGGGGAGCTGTTTTTT
.,TRBJ1-5,16,TRBV4-1,many,CASSRANGGSNQPQHF,TGCGCCAGCAGCCGCGCTAACGGGGGAAGCAATCAGCCCCAGCATTTT
.,TRBJ2-3,16,TRBV5-1,few,CASSLAGRRTGDTQYF,TGCGCCAGCAGCTTGGCCGGGCGCAGGACCGGGGATACGCAGTATTTT
.,TRBJ1-1,13,TRBV5-1,many,CASSLAAGEEAFF,TGCGCCAGCAGCTTGGCGGCAGGGGAAGAAGCTTTCTTT
.,TRBJ1-2,15,TRBV19,many,CASSIVNRESYGYTF,TGTGCCAGTAGTATAGTAAACAGGGAGAGCTATGGCTACACCTTC
TRBD2,TRBJ2-3,13,TRBV9,medium-sized,CASSTGLVDTQYF,TGTGCCAGCAGCACCGGACTAGTCGATACGCAGTATTTT
.,TRBJ2-3,16,TRBV5-1,.,CASSWKQERSKDTQYF,TGCGCCAGCAGCTGGAAGCAGGAAAGATCCAAAGATACGCAGTATTTT
TRBD2,TRBJ2-3,16,TRBV7-2,many,CASSLSGGTWVDTQYF,TGTGCCAGCAGCTTATCGGGGGGGACCTGGGTAGATACGCAGTATTTT
.,TRBJ1-3,13,TRBV7-2,many,CASSHGTGNTIYF,TGTGCCAGCAGTCATGGGACGGGAAACACCATATATTTT
.,TRBJ2-2,13,TRBV5-6,many,CASSKVNTGELFF,TGTGCCAGCAGCAAAGTAAACACCGGGGAGCTGTTTTTT
TRBD2,TRBJ2-3,15,TRBV7-9,many,CASTQGTSDTDTQYF,TGTGCCAGCACCCAGGGGACTAGCGACACAGATACGCAGTATTTT
.,TRBJ2-5,13,TRBV20-1,many,CSARRTGSETQYF,TGCAGTGCTAGACGAACAGGGTCGGAGACCCAGTACTTC
.,TRBJ1-1,14,TRBV15,.,CATSFKGIYTEAFF,TGTGCCACCAGTTTTAAGGGCATATACACTGAAGCTTTCTTC
.,TRBJ2-3,15,TRBV5-5,many,CASSSTPTSTDTQYF,TGTGCCAGCAGCTCGACCCCGACTAGCACAGATACGCAGTATTTT
TRBD1,TRBJ1-2,15,TRBV20-1,many,CSARAGQGFAGGYTF,TGCAGTGCTAGAGCGGGACAGGGGTTCGCTGGAGGCTACACCTTC
.,TRBJ2-4,15,TRBV15,many,CATSRRLPLGDIQYF,TGTGCCACCAGCAGGAGGTTGCCTCTCGGGGACATTCAGTACTTC
.,TRBJ2-1,12,TRBV5-1,many,CASSPDLNEQFF,TGCGCCAGCAGCCCAGACTTAAATGAGCAGTTCTTC
.,TRBJ1-1,13,TRBV7-9,many,CASSLEGVTEAFF,TGTGCCAGCAGCTTAGAAGGGGTTACTGAAGCTTTCTTT
TRBD1,TRBJ1-3,17,TRBV6-5,many,CASSYRATGGPGATIYF,TGTGCCAGCAGTTACCGAGCGACAGGGGGACCCGGGGCCACCATATATTTT
TRBD1,TRBJ2-6,17,TRBV5-1,few,CASSNRQGAGGANVLTF,TGCGCCAGCAGCAATCGACAGGGGGCTGGTGGGGCCAACGTCCTGACTTTC
.,TRBJ1-1,15,TRBV12-3/TRBV12-4,many,CASSLAGGGGTEAFF,TGTGCCAGCAGCTTGGCGGGGGGGGGCGGCACTGAAGCTTTCTTT
.,TRBJ2-7,13,TRBV2,many,CASSAGRDYEQYF,TGTGCCAGCAGTGCAGGACGAGACTACGAGCAGTACTTC
.,TRBJ1-2,16,TRBV4-2,many,CASSQDWAPGNYGYTF,TGTGCCAGCAGCCAAGATTGGGCCCCTGGAAACTATGGCTACACCTTC
TRBD1,TRBJ1-6,19,TRBV7-2,many,CASSLGGQGRKLPNSPLHF,TGTGCCAGCAGCTTAGGGGGACAGGGAAGGAAGTTGCCTAATTCACCCCTCCACTTT
TRBD2,TRBJ2-1,18,TRBV20-1,many,CSARGGRGAGGEHNEQFF,TGCAGTGCTAGAGGCGGACGCGGGGCGGGGGGGGAACACAATGAGCAGTTCTTC
TRBD2,TRBJ2-3,17,TRBV11-2,many,CASSLEPYGGVLYTQYF,TGTGCCAGCAGCTTAGAGCCCTACGGGGGGGTATTATATACGCAGTATTTT
.,TRBJ2-3,17,TRBV20-1,many,CSARTTGPRLNTDTQYF,TGCAGTGCTAGGACTACAGGGCCCCGCTTGAACACAGATACGCAGTATTTT
TRBD1,TRBJ2-7,14,TRBV20-1,.,CSASRDREAYEQYF,TGCAGTGCTAGCCGGGACAGGGAGGCCTATGAGCAGTACTTC
.,TRBJ2-3,15,TRBV25-1,many,CASSDPRGLGDTQYF,TGTGCCAGCAGTGATCCCAGGGGCTTAGGGGATACGCAGTATTTT
.,TRBJ1-1,19,TRBV5-1,many,CASSPFFAGGGRMNTEAFF,TGCGCCAGCAGCCCGTTTTTTGCTGGGGGCGGGAGAATGAACACTGAAGCTTTCTTT
.,TRBJ1-3,14,TRBV20-1,many,CSAPAGEIGNTIYF,TGCAGTGCTCCAGCAGGGGAAATCGGAAACACCATATATTTT
.,TRBJ2-7,14,TRBV10-3,few,CAISESSVSYEQYF,TGTGCCATCAGTGAGTCGTCCGTTTCCTACGAGCAGTACTTC
TRBD1,TRBJ1-3,13,TRBV20-1,few,CSATRQGGNTIYF,TGCAGTGCAACAAGACAGGGAGGAAACACCATATATTTT
.,TRBJ1-5,17,TRBV18,.,CASSPLPGGSGNQPQHF,TGTGCCAGCTCACCACTGCCCGGGGGCAGCGGCAATCAGCCCCAGCATTTT
.,TRBJ2-7,14,TRBV6-6,many,CASTGPGPPYEQYF,TGTGCCAGCACCGGCCCCGGGCCACCCTACGAGCAGTACTTC